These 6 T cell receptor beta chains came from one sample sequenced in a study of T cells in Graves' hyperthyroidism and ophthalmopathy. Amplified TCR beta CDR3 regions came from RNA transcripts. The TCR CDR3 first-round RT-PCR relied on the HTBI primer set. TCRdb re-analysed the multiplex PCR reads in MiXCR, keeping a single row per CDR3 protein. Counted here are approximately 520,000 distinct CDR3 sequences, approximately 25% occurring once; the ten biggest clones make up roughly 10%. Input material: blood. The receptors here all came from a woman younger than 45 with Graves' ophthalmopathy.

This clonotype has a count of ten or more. CDR3 loop: CASSYSSSGQINYGYTF. The CDR3 nucleotides read TGTGCCAGCAGTTACTCATCATCGGGTCAGATTAACTATGGCTACACCTTC. The chain uses TRBV6-2 or TRBV6-3 and TRBJ1-2; no clear D gene. Germline CDR1 reads MNHEY; CDR2 reads SVGEGT. The CDR3 spans 17 residues. V lost 0 bases, J lost 1 base, and 15 bases lay in between.

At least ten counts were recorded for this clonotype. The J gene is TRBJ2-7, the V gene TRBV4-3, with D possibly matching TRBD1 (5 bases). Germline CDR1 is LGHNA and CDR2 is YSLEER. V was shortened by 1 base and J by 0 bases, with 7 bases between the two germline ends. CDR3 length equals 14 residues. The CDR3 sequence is CASSQVRDSYEQYF. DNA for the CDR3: TGCGCCAGCAGCCAAGTCAGGGACTCCTACGAGCAGTACTTC.

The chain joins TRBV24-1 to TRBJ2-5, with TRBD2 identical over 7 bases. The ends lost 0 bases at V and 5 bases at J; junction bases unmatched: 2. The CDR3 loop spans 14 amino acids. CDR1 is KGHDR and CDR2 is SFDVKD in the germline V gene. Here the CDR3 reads CATSDLGGEETQYF. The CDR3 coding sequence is TGTGCCACCAGTGATTTGGGGGGGGAGGAGACCCAGTACTTC.

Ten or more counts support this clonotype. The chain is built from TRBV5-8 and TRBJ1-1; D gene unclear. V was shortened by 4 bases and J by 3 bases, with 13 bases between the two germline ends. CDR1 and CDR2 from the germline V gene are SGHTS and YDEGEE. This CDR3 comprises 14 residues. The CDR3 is CASSHPDGDTEAFF. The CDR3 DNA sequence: TGTGCCAGCAGCCACCCGGACGGAGACACTGAAGCTTTCTTT.

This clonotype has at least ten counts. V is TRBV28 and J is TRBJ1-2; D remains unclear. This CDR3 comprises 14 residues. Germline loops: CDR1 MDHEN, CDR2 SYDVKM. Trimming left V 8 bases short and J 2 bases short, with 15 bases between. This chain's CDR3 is CASGRLTTNYGYTF. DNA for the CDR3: TGTGCCAGCGGTCGACTCACGACGAACTATGGCTACACCTTC.

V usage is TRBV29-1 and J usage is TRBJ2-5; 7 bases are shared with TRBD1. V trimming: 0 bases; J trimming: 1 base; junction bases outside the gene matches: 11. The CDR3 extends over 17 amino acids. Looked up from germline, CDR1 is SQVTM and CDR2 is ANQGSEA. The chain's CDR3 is CSVEEIIDRAPQETQYF. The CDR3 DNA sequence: TGCAGCGTTGAAGAGATAATCGACAGGGCCCCCCAAGAGACCCAGTACTTC.